This TCR beta chain was recovered during a study of CD8 T cells in ankylosing spondylitis. Overall study results and limits: In ankylosing spondylitis patients, matched synovial fluid reportedly showed significant enrichment of disease-linked clones. Peripheral blood samples showed relatively rare disease-linked clones, and these clones were CD8+. Seemingly distinctive of ankylosing spondylitis blood was a TCR beta motif formed by eight highly homologous variants. Both synovial fluid and blood in reactive arthritis had previously been reported to carry some motif variants.

As for this clonotype: The target antigen is unknown.

By quantitative 5'-RACE with molecular barcodes, the TCR beta libraries were made. One entry per CDR3 protein, called by TCRdb with MiXCR from the 5' RACE reads. In the table there are fewer than 500,000 distinct CDR3 sequences, roughly 25% of which are singletons. This CDR3 is 13 amino acids long. Germline V lookup: CDR1 DFQATT, CDR2 SNEGSKA (reference sequence). V was shortened by 5 bases and J by 0 bases, with 8 bases between the two germline ends. The TCR was taken from a male donor with ankylosing spondylitis. Sequencing used blood, either unsorted or a sorted T cell fraction (not recorded which). This chain links TRBV20-1 with TRBJ2-1; D is unresolved. The CDR3 region is CSAGWSSYNEQFF. CDR3 coding DNA: TGCAGTGCTGGTTGGAGCTCCTACAATGAGCAGTTCTTC.